Each of the 10 T cell receptor beta chains below was sequenced from the same sample in a study of Graves' ophthalmopathy and Graves' hyperthyroidism. For repertoire sequencing, the TCR beta CDR3 regions were amplified from RNA transcripts. The first-round RT-PCR employed HTBI primers together with the Qiagen OneStep RT-PCR kit. A multiplex PCR was then performed as the second round. TCRdb passed the multiplex PCR reads through MiXCR, listing each CDR3 protein once. Of 400,000 or so distinct CDR3 sequences in the sample, approximately 18% were seen once. The sample consisted of peripheral blood. Source of these receptors: an adult woman with stable Graves' hyperthyroidism.

In its sample, this clonotype was seen many times. This chain connects TRBV19 to TRBJ1-5; D not resolved. Germline-derived CDR1 and CDR2 are LNHDA and SQIVND (reference sequence). V was cut by 8 bases and J by 6 bases, with 17 bases left in between. The CDR3 contains 14 residues. CDR3 residues: CASLPTNRGQPQHF. CDR3 bases: TGTGCCAGTTTGCCGACAAATCGGGGTCAGCCCCAGCATTTT.

The table lists this clonotype with many counts. This sequence joins TRBV6-2 or TRBV6-3 and TRBJ2-7; TRBD2 agrees at 12 bases. The trim removed 1 base at V and 11 bases at J, leaving 18 bases unmatched. The germline V gene encodes CDR1 MNHEY and CDR2 SVGEGT. The CDR3 has 18 amino acids. CDR3 residues: CASSYYDRTTSGREEEYF. CDR3 nucleotides: TGTGCCAGCAGTTACTACGACAGAACGACTAGCGGGAGAGAGGAGGAGTACTTC.

As to this clonotype: A much more abundant neighbour one base away suggests this may be a read error. The chain links TRBV4-2 to TRBJ2-2; TRBD1 is a possible D gene (5 bases). V shed 0 bases and J shed 6 bases, with 11 bases lying between them. In germline, CDR1 is LGHNA, CDR2 YNFKEQ. The CDR3 consists of 15 residues. CDR3 sequence (DNA): TGTGCCAGCAGCCAAGAAATTAGGGGCTCCGGGGAGCTGTTTTTT. The encoded protein is CASSQEIRGSGELFF.

This chain links TRBV29-1 with TRBJ2-1, with D perhaps being TRBD1 or TRBD2 (5 bases each). V was pared by 4 bases and J by 1 base, with 8 bases between. The CDR3 is 13 amino acids. The germline V gene has CDR1 SQVTM and CDR2 ANQGSEA. The CDR3 region is CSVVGVSYNEQFF. The CDR3 region has the DNA TGCAGCGTTGTGGGGGTTTCCTACAATGAGCAGTTCTTC.

Notes on this clonotype: One end of the junction varies from germline; a read error may be responsible. The CDR3: CASSLSTENIKYF. CDR3 bases: TGTGCCAGCAGTTTATCCACAGAAAACATTAAGTACTTC. The chain joins TRBV28 to TRBJ2-4, with no clear D. Looked up from germline, CDR1 is MDHEN and CDR2 is SYDVKM. This CDR3 contains 13 residues.

There are a few counts of this clonotype. The CDR3 DNA sequence: TGTGCCAGCAGCTTAGGGCTCGGGAGCTCCTACGAGCAGTACTTC. Translating gives CASSLGLGSSYEQYF. The chain couples TRBV7-2 to TRBJ2-7; possible D gene TRBD2, 6 bases. The CDR3 is 15 amino acids. CDR1 is SGHTA, CDR2 FQGNSA, per germline. V gave up 1 base and J gave up 0 bases, with 10 bases separating them.

This clonotype was counted ten times or more. The chain recombines TRBV12-3 or TRBV12-4 with TRBJ1-1; D is unresolved. The V gene lost 3 bases and the J gene lost 0 bases, with 11 bases spanning the gap. The CDR3 consists of 15 residues. The CDR3: CASSFPRSMNTEAFF. The CDR3 bases are TGTGCCAGCAGTTTCCCCCGGTCGATGAACACTGAAGCTTTCTTT.

The table lists this clonotype with many counts. V usage is TRBV6-5 and J usage is TRBJ1-6; D unresolved. V was trimmed by 0 bases and J by 8 bases, leaving 8 bases between them. The CDR3 length is 14 residues. Germline CDR1 and CDR2: MNHEY and SVGAGI. The CDR3 sequence is CASSYSSGDSPLHF. Here the CDR3 DNA reads TGTGCCAGCAGTTACTCGAGCGGGGATTCACCCCTCCACTTT.

This clonotype was seen ten or more times. The chain has TRBV19 and TRBJ2-5; 7 bases line up with TRBD1. Germline V gives CDR1 LNHDA, CDR2 SQIVND (reference sequence). With 4 bases clipped from V and 3 bases from J, the junction kept 8 bases outside the gene matches. The CDR3 runs 15 residues. CDR3 loop: CASSTSNRGKETQYF. CDR3 in DNA: TGTGCCAGTAGTACCTCCAACAGGGGAAAAGAGACCCAGTACTTC.

This clonotype appeared many times. The chain links TRBV5-1 to TRBJ1-1; D perhaps matches TRBD1 (6 bases). The V gene's germline CDR1 is SGHRS and CDR2 YFSETQ. This CDR3 comprises 14 residues. The V and J ends lost 5 bases and 1 base respectively, with 12 bases between them. This CDR3 reads CASSRTAQNTEAFF. CDR3 coding DNA: TGCGCCAGCAGTAGGACAGCACAGAACACTGAAGCTTTCTTT.